The 5 T cell receptor beta chains given below trace back to one sample, sequenced in a study of a mutant IDH1 vaccine in newly diagnosed glioma. The antigens of these receptors remain unknown. Described time point: week 5, during vaccination. It was 300 ug of mutant IDH1 20-mer peptide that made up each vaccine dose, given with topical imiquimod. Here immunoSEQ multiplex PCR was the method, and the copy in TCRdb shows in-frame clones only, minus some. Of over 30,000 clones in the sample, around 58% were seen once. The specimen was PBMCs, collected from a glioma patient whose treatment included an IDH1 peptide vaccine. These receptor sequences come from a woman between 18 and 29 years old with glioma.

J is TRBJ1-5 and V is TRBV9; the D gene is possibly TRBD1 (6 bases). The CDR3 runs 14 residues. Trimming removed 4 bases from V and 3 bases from J, with 11 bases in between. CDR1 SGDLS and CDR2 YYNGEE come from the germline V gene. CDR3 amino acids: CASSLGGFNQPQHF. As DNA, the CDR3 is TGTGCCAGCAGCCTAGGGGGTTTCAATCAGCCCCAGCATTTT.

V is TRBV7-9 and J is TRBJ1-6; D possibly corresponds to TRBD1 (5 bases). The V gene lost 3 bases and the J gene lost 10 bases, with 13 bases spanning the gap. Per germline, CDR1 SEHNR and CDR2 FQNEAQ (reference sequence). CDR3 length: 14 residues. CDR3 region: CASSLGQGESPLHF. Written as DNA, the CDR3 is TGTGCCAGCAGCTTGGGGCAGGGAGAGTCACCCCTCCACTTT.

The chain uses TRBV5-1 and TRBJ2-3; D is unclear. The CDR3 is made up of 15 amino acids. Trimming took off 7 bases at V and 0 bases at J, with 15 bases between the two ends. Germline V CDR1 and CDR2: SGHRS, YFSETQ. CDR3 sequence reads: CASRSQMGSTDTQYF. The CDR3 region has the DNA TGCGCCAGCCGATCCCAAATGGGTAGCACAGATACGCAGTATTTT.

V gene TRBV19 combines with J gene TRBJ2-7, with no clear D. The CDR3 is 13 residues long. CDR1 and CDR2 from the germline V gene are LNHDA and SQIVND (reference sequence). V gave up 5 bases and J gave up 1 base, with 9 bases separating them. The CDR3 DNA sequence: TGTGCCAGTAGTGCGTCCCGGTCCTACGAGCAGTACTTC. Encoded protein: CASSASRSYEQYF.

A few counts support this clone. V gene TRBV18 combines with J gene TRBJ2-1, with D perhaps TRBD2 (6 bases). The CDR3 runs 12 residues. Trimming removed 5 bases at V and 9 bases at J, with 11 bases between. The germline V gene encodes CDR1 KGHSH and CDR2 LQKENI. The CDR3 loop reads CASSTGEGEQFF. The CDR3 nucleotides read TGTGCCAGCTCAACGGGAGAGGGTGAGCAGTTCTTC.